These 11 T cell receptor beta chains were sequenced from one sample in a study of graft-versus-host responses after intestinal transplantation. The data were produced by immunoSEQ multiplex PCR, yet TCRdb's version contains in-frame clones alone and is incomplete. The table includes 50,000 to 75,000 clones, 90% to 95% detected once. Their specific antigens are unknown. The input for sequencing was unstimulated CD4+ T cells sorted from spleen or lymph node cells, taken before transplant. These receptors all come from a human donor who was the organ donor for an intestinal transplant.

This clone was seen just once. One junction end does not reproduce the germline sequence, and a read error may be involved. The chain links TRBV11-2 to TRBJ2-2, with D possibly being TRBD2 (6 bases). Germline V gene lookup returns CDR1 SGHAT and CDR2 FQNNGV. The CDR3 is 14 amino acids. This CDR3 is CASSLGVKTGGLFF. CDR3 bases: TGTGCCAGCAGCTTAGGTGTTAAAACCGGGGGGCTGTTTTTT.

J is TRBJ1-2 and V is TRBV5-1; the match to TRBD1 covers 7 bases. The length of the CDR3 is 14 residues. Germline CDR1 SGHRS, CDR2 YFSETQ. The V and J ends lost 4 bases and 8 bases, in that order; junction bases with no gene match: 11. CDR3 nucleotides: TGCGCCAGCAGCATTGACACGACAGGGCCGGGCTACACCTTC. Translating it yields CASSIDTTGPGYTF.

This clone appeared a single time. Other DNA sequences of this sample code for an identical CDR3. The chain has TRBV7-2 and TRBJ1-2, with D perhaps TRBD1 (5 bases). The germline V gene encodes CDR1 SGHTA and CDR2 FQGNSA. The CDR3 extends over 13 amino acids. V was trimmed by 1 base and J by 4 bases, leaving 7 bases between them. The CDR3 loop reads CASSLGQGYGYTF. Here the CDR3 DNA reads TGTGCCAGCAGCTTAGGTCAGGGCTATGGCTACACCTTC.

J is TRBJ1-4 and V is TRBV18; D remains ambiguous. CDR1 and CDR2 from the germline V gene are KGHSH and LQKENI. This CDR3 has 13 amino acids. Trimming removed 1 base from V and 5 bases from J, with 5 bases in between. The chain's CDR3 is CASSPRGNEKLFF. DNA of the CDR3: TGTGCCAGCTCACCACGCGGGAATGAAAAACTGTTTTTT.

The rearrangement links TRBV5-4 to TRBJ1-4; 7 bases agree with TRBD1. The CDR3 loop spans 15 amino acids. Germline V gives CDR1 SGHNT, CDR2 YYREEE (reference sequence). Germline trimming cut 5 bases from V and 6 bases from J; bases unmatched to any gene: 10. CDR3 sequence: CASRDDRAVDEKLFF. CDR3 in DNA: TGTGCCAGCAGGGATGACAGGGCAGTAGATGAAAAACTGTTTTTT.

The chain is built from TRBV5-4 and TRBJ1-1; D is possibly TRBD1 (5 bases). V dropped 3 bases and J dropped 0 bases, with 12 bases sitting between them. There are 15 residues in the CDR3. Germline V gives CDR1 SGHNT, CDR2 YYREEE (reference sequence). The CDR3 loop is CASSSLGLVNTEAFF. CDR3 sequence (DNA): TGTGCCAGCAGCTCCCTGGGACTGGTGAACACTGAAGCTTTCTTT.

The V gene is TRBV7-3, the J gene TRBJ2-5; 8 bases map to TRBD1. J gave up 5 bases and V 5 bases, and 4 bases lay outside the gene matches. The CDR3 totals 13 residues. The germline V gene encodes CDR1 SGHTA and CDR2 FQGTGA. The CDR3 DNA is TGTGCCAGCAGCCAAAACAGGGGGGAGACCCAGTACTTC. Its translation is CASSQNRGETQYF.

V and J are TRBV7-2 and TRBJ2-7; 11 positions match TRBD2. CDR3 length: 16 amino acids. Germline lookup yields CDR1 SGHTA and CDR2 FQGNSA. V shed 1 base and J 3 bases; nucleotides not matched to a gene: 5. The CDR3: CASSLGTSGWDYEQYF. DNA for the CDR3: TGTGCCAGCAGCTTAGGGACTAGCGGGTGGGACTACGAGCAGTACTTC.

The genes are TRBV7-8 and TRBJ2-7; 9 bases are shared with TRBD1. This CDR3 is built from 15 residues. CDR1 SGHVS and CDR2 FQNEAQ come from the germline V gene. The V segment lost 5 bases and the J segment 4 bases; nucleotides outside the gene matches: 9. CDR3: CASSSGTGTGYEQYF. CDR3 nucleotide sequence: TGTGCCAGCAGCAGCGGGACCGGGACAGGGTACGAGCAGTACTTC.

The chain has TRBV7-3 and TRBJ2-1, with D possibly being TRBD2 (6 bases). Germline CDR1 and CDR2: SGHTA and FQGTGA. Trimming stripped 0 bases from V and 4 bases from J, with 13 bases between. The CDR3 has 16 amino acids. CDR3: CASSLTSGGEYNEQFF. DNA for the CDR3: TGTGCCAGCAGCTTAACCTCGGGCGGGGAGTACAATGAGCAGTTCTTC.

The CDR3 nucleotides read TGTGCCACCAGCACCACCGGACGGGGGGGTGCTGATACGCAGTATTTT. As protein: CATSTTGRGGADTQYF. V gene TRBV15 combines with J gene TRBJ2-3; 8 positions agree with TRBD2. V dropped 4 bases and J dropped 6; count of bases not matched to a gene: 12. This CDR3 is built from 16 residues. The germline V gene encodes CDR1 LNHNV and CDR2 YYDKDF (reference sequence).